The clone carrying this T cell receptor beta chain has ten or more counts. No treatment had been given to any patient before thyroid surgery. The data were taken from a study of metastatic and nonmetastatic thyroid tumors. The germline gives CDR1 LGHNA, CDR2 YNFKEQ. With 6 bases removed from V and 3 bases from J, the gap between germline ends came to 26 bases. This CDR3 is built from 18 residues. MiXCR reprocessed the PCR reads for TCRdb. The profile covers 9,900 or so clones, with approximately 32% appearing a single time and about 4.8% taken by the ten largest. This sequence was found in a female donor with papillary thyroid cancer or a benign thyroid nodule (not recorded which). Some clones in this sample may be carry-over from other donors' samples. The sequencing input was tumor tissue. The V gene is TRBV4-2, the J gene TRBJ1-1, with unresolved D. CDR3 protein: CASRSSVSRPLMDTEAFF. The CDR3 region has the DNA TGTGCCAGCAGATCGTCGGTCTCTCGACCCCTAATGGACACTGAAGCTTTCTTT.